There are a few counts of the clone carrying this TCR beta chain. The antigen remains unidentified. The sample is drawn from a study of neurological immune-mediated disorders. Time point described: longitudinal time-point 3. The unsorted libraries had their origin in 2 million PBMCs stored at -80 C. Germline V lookup: CDR1 MNHNS, CDR2 SASEGT. The trim removed 6 bases at V and 0 bases at J, leaving 15 bases unmatched. The CDR3 extends over 20 amino acids. It was by 5'RACE with 10-nucleotide random UMIs that the cDNA was made. TCRdb re-derived calls from the 5' RACE reads in MiXCR, one entry per CDR3 protein. In the table there are 84,000 or so distinct CDR3 sequences, about 4% of which are singletons. Study-wide findings and caveats: None of the features examined (clinical or MRI) was associated with the multiple sclerosis repertoire cluster. One related-CDR3 cluster, found by phylogenetic grouping, held repertoires of 18 of 34 multiple sclerosis patients and is a possible signature.

The sequence was obtained from a woman in her sixties with multiple sclerosis. Sequencing used PBMCs. The chain has TRBV6-1 and TRBJ2-1, with 12 bases lining up with TRBD2. Here the CDR3 DNA reads TGTGCCAGCAGCCCCTTCCGACTAGCGGGGGACCGGTCCTCCTACAATGAGCAGTTCTTC. It yields the protein CASSPFRLAGDRSSYNEQFF.